What follows describes a single T cell receptor (beta chain). Its antigen is still unknown. The V end lost 0 bases, the J end lost 4 bases, and 16 bases lay between the germline ends. Germline CDR1 is LGHNA and CDR2 is YNFKEQ. The CDR3 has 18 amino acids. Since all of the isolated RNA was reverse transcribed, expressed TCRB transcripts were what got sequenced. TCRdb's table, derived via immunoSEQ multiplex PCR, lists solely in-frame clones and lacks some. The sample carries under 300,000 clones, just over 20% recorded once. This entry is derived from a study of beta chain features in type 1 diabetes. Study information: The study found patients and healthy donors alike in age, gender and cell yields.

Study results and caveats: All four CD4+ subsets of Type 1 diabetes patients contained TCRB CDR3s that were moderately but significantly shorter. High-TCR-expressing cells could be over-represented by cDNA sequencing. Whether TCRB rearrangement is influenced by HLA type was left unresolved in this analysis.

This chain joins TRBV4-2 and TRBJ2-6, with D unresolved. This clonotype was sampled from a woman in her thirties or forties with type 1 diabetes. The sequenced sample consisted of naive CD4+ T cells from blood. The CDR3 reads CASSQEAPPTAGANVLTF. The CDR3 nucleotides are TGTGCCAGCAGCCAAGAAGCCCCTCCAACAGCCGGGGCCAACGTCCTGACTTTC.